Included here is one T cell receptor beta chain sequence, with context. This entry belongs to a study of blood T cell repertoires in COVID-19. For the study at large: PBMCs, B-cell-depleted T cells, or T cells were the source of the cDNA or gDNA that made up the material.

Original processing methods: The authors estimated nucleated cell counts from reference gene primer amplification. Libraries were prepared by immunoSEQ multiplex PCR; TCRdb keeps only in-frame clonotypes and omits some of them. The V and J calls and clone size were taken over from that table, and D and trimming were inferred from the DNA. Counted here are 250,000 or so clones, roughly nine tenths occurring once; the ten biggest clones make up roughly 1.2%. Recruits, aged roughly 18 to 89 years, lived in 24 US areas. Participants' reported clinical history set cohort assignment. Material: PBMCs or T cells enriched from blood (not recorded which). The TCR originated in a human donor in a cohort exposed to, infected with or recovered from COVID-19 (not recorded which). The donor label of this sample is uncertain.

This CDR3 reads CASSVGHPSYEQYF. For the CDR3, the DNA is TGTGCCAGTAGTGTGGGACACCCTTCCTACGAGCAGTACTTC. The chain recombines TRBV19 with TRBJ2-7, with D possibly being TRBD1 (6 bases). The V end was cut by 5 bases, the J end by 1 base, with 12 bases between. The V gene's germline CDR1 is LNHDA and CDR2 SQIVND (reference sequence). This CDR3 region has 14 residues.